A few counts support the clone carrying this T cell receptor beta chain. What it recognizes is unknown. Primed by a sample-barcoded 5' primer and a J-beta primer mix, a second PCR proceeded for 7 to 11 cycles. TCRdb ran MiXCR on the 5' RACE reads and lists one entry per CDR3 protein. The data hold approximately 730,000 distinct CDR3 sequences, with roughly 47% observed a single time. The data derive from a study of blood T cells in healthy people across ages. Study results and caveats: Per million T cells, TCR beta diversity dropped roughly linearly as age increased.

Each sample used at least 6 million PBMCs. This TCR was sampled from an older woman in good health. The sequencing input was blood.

The CDR3, as DNA: TGTGCCACCAGCAGAGATGAGGAGACCCAGTACTTC. Its protein product is CATSRDEETQYF. V gene TRBV15 combines with J gene TRBJ2-5; no clear D gene. The V gene's germline CDR1 is LNHNV and CDR2 YYDKDF (reference sequence). V was clipped by 0 bases and J by 5 bases, with 4 bases between them. The CDR3 has 12 amino acids.